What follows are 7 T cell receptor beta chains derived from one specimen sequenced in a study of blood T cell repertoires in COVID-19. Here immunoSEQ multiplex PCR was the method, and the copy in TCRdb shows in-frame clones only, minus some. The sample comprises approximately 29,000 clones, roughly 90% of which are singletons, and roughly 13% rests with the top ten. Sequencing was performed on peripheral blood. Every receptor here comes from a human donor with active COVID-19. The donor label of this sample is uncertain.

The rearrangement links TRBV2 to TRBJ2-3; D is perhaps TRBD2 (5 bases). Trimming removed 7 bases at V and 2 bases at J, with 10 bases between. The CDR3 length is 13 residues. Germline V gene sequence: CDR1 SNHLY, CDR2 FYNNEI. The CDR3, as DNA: TGTGCCAGCAAGGAGGCCCCCACAGATACGCAGTATTTT. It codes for CASKEAPTDTQYF. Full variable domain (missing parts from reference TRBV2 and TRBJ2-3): EPEVTQTPSHQVTQMGQEVILRCVPISNHLYFYWYRQILGQKVEFLVSFYNNEISEKSEIFDDQFSVERPDGSNFTLKIRSTKLEDSAMYFCASKEAPTDTQYFGPGTRLTVL.

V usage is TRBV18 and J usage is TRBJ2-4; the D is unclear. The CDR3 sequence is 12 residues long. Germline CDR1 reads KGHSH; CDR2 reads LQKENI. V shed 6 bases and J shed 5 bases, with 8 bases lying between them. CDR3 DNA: TGTGCCAGCTCCGCTGGCCAAAACATTCAGTACTTC. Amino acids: CASSAGQNIQYF.

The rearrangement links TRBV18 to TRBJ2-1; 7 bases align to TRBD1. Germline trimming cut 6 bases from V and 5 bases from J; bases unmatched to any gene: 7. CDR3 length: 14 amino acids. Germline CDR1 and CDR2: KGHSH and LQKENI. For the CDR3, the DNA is TGTGCCAGCTCCCAACAGGGGATTAACAATGAGCAGTTCTTC. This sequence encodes CASSQQGINNEQFF.

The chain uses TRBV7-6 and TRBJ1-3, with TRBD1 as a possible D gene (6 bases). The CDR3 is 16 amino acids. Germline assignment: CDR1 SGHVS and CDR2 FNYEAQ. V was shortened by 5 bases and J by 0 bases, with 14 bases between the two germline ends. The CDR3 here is CASSPFTGSSGNTIYF. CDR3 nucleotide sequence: TGTGCCAGCAGCCCCTTTACAGGGAGCTCTGGAAACACCATATATTTT.

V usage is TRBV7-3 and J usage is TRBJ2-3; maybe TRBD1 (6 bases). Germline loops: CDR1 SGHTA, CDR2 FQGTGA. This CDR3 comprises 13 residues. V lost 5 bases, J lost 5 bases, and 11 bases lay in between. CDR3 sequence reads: CASSLTQGDTQYF. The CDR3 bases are TGTGCCAGCAGCCTTACACAGGGAGATACGCAGTATTTT.

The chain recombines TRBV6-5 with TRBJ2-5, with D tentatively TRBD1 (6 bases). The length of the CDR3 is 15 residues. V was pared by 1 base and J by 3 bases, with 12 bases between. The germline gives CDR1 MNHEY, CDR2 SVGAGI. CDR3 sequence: CASSYLRGDKETQYF. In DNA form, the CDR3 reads TGTGCCAGCAGTTACTTGCGAGGGGACAAAGAGACCCAGTACTTC.

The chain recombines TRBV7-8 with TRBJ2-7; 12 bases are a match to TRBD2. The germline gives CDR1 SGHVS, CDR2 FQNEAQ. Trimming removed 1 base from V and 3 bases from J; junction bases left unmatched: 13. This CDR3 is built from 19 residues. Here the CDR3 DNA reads TGTGCCAGCAGCTTAGTCCGCTTGGCGAGGACTAGCGGGGTCTACGAGCAGTACTTC. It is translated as CASSLVRLARTSGVYEQYF.